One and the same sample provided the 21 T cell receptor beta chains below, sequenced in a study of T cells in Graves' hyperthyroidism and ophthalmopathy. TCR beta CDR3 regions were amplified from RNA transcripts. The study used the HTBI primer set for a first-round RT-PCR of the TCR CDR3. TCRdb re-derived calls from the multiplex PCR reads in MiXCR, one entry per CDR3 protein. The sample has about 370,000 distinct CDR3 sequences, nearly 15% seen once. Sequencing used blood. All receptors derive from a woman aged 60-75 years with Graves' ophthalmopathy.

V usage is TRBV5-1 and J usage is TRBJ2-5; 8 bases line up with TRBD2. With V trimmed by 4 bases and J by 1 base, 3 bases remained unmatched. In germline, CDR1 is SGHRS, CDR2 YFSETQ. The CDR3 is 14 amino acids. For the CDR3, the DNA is TGCGCCAGCAGCCCGGGGGGGTCCCAAGAGACCCAGTACTTC. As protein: CASSPGGSQETQYF.

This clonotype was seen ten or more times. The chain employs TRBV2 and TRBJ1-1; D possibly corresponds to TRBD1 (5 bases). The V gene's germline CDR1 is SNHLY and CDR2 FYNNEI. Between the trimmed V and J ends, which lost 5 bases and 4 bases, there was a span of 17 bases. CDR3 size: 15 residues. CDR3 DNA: TGTGCCAGCAGTTTCAGTCGTGGAGGGACCACTGAAGCTTTCTTT. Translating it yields CASSFSRGGTTEAFF.

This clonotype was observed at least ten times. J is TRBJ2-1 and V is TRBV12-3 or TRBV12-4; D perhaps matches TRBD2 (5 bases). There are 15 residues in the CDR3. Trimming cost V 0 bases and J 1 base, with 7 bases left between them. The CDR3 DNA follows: TGTGCCAGCAGTTTAGCTAGGAGGTCCTACAATGAGCAGTTCTTC. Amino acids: CASSLARRSYNEQFF.

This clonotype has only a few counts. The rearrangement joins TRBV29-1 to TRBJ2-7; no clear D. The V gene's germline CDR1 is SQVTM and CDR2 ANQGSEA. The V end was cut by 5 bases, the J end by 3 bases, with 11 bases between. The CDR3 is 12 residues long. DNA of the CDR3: TGCAGCGTTCTTGGTCTAGACTACGAGCAGTACTTC. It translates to CSVLGLDYEQYF.

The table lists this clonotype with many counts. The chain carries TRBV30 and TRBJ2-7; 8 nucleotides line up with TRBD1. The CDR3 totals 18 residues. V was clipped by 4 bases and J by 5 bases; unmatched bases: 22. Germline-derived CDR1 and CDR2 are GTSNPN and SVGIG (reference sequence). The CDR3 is CAWTPISAVGRGLDEQYF. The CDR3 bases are TGTGCCTGGACTCCCATCTCGGCCGTAGGCAGGGGGCTGGACGAGCAGTACTTC.

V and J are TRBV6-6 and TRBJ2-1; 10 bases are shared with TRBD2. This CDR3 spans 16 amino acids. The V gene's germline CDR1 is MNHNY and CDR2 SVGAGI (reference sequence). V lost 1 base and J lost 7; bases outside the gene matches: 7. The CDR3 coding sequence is TGTGCCAGCAGTTACTTCGGGACTAGCGACGATAATGAGCAGTTCTTC. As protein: CASSYFGTSDDNEQFF.

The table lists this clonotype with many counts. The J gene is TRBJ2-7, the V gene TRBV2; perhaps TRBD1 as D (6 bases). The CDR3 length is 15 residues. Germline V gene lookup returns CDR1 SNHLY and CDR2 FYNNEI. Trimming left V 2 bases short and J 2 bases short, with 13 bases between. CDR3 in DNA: TGTGCCAGCAGTGAATTTAGGACAGCCCCCTACGAGCAGTACTTC. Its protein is CASSEFRTAPYEQYF.

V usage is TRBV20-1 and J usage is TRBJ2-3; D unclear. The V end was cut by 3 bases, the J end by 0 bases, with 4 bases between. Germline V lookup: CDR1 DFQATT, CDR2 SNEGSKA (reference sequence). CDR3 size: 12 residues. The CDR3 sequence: CSASLSTDTQYF. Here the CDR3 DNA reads TGCAGTGCTAGTCTTAGCACAGATACGCAGTATTTT.

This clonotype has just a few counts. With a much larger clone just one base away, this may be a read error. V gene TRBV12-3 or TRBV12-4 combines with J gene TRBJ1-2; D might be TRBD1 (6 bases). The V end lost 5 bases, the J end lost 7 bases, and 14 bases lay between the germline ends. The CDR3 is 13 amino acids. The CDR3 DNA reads TGTGCCAGCAGTATCGGGGGGGCGCGTGGCTACACCTTC. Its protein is CASSIGGARGYTF.

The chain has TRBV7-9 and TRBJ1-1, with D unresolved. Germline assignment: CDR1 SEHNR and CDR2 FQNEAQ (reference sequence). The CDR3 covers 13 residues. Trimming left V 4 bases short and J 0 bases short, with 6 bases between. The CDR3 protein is CASSWSLNTEAFF. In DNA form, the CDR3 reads TGTGCCAGCAGCTGGAGCTTGAACACTGAAGCTTTCTTT.

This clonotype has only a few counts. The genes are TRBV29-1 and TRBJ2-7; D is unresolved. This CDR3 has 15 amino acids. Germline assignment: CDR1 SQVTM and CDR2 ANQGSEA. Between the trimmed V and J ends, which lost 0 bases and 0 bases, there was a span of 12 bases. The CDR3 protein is CSVEEETGSSYEQYF. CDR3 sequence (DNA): TGCAGCGTTGAAGAGGAAACGGGTTCCTCCTACGAGCAGTACTTC.

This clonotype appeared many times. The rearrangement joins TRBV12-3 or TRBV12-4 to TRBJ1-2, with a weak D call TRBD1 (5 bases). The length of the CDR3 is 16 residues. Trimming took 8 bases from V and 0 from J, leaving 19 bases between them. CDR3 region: CASGTDWGRANYGYTF. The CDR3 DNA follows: TGTGCCAGCGGAACCGACTGGGGCAGAGCTAACTATGGCTACACCTTC.

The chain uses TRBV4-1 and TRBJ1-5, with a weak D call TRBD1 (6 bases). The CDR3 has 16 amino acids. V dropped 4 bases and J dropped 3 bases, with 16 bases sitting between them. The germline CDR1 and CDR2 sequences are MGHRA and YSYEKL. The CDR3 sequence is CASSLQGGGDNQPQHF. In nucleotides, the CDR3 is TGCGCCAGCAGCCTACAGGGCGGGGGGGACAATCAGCCCCAGCATTTT.

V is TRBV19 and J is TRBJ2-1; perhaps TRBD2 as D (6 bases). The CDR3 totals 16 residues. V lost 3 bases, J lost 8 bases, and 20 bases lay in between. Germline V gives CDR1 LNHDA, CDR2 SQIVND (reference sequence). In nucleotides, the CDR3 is TGTGCCAGTAGTATTTTCTCGGGACTGGGTCTCGATGAGCAGTTCTTC. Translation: CASSIFSGLGLDEQFF.

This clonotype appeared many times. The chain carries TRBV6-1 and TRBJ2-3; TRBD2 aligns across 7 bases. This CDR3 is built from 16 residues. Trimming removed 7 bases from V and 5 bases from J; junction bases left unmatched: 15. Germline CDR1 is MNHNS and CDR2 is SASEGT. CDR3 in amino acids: CASTLLYQRERDTQYF. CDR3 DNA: TGTGCCAGCACCCTCCTGTACCAGCGGGAAAGAGATACGCAGTATTTT.

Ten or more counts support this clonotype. The CDR3 DNA reads as TGCAGTGCTAGTAGGACAGGAGCAACTAATGAAAAACTGTTTTTT. This sequence encodes CSASRTGATNEKLFF. The V gene is TRBV20-1, the J gene TRBJ1-4; TRBD1 matches at 7 bases. The V and J ends lost 3 bases and 0 bases, in that order; junction bases with no gene match: 4. The CDR3 consists of 15 residues. The germline CDR1 and CDR2 sequences are DFQATT and SNEGSKA (reference sequence).

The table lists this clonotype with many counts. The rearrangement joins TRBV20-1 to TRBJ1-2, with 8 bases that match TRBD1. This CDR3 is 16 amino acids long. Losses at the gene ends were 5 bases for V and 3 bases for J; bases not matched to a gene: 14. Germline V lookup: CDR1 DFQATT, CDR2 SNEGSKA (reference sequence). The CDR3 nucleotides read TGCAGTGCTCCAACCCGACAGGGGTTGGGGGACTATGGCTACACCTTC. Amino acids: CSAPTRQGLGDYGYTF.

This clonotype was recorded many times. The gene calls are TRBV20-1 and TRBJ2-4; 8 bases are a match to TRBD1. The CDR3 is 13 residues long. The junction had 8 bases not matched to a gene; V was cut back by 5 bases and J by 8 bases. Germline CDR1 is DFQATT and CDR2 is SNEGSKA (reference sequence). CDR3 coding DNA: TGCAGTGCTCAGCCAGGGGGCACGGACATTCAGTACTTC. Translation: CSAQPGGTDIQYF.

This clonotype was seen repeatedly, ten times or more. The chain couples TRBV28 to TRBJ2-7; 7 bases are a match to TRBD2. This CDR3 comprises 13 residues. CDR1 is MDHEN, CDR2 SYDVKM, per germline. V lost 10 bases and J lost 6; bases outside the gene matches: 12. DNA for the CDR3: TGTGCCAACTCGGAGAGGGGAGGGTTCGAGCAGTACTTC. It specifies CANSERGGFEQYF.

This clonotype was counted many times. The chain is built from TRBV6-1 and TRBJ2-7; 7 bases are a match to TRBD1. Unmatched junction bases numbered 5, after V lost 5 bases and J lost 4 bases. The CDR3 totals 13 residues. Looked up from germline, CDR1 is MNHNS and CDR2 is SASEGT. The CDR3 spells CASSSGTVYEQYF. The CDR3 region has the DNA TGTGCCAGCAGTTCCGGGACAGTATACGAGCAGTACTTC.

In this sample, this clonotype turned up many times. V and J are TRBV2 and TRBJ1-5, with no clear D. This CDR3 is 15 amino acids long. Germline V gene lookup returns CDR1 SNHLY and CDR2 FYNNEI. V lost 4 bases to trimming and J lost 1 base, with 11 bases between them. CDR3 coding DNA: TGTGCCAGCAGTGTGTCGGGGTCGAGCAATCAGCCCCAGCATTTT. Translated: CASSVSGSSNQPQHF.